Below, one T cell receptor (beta chain) is given with its context. The sample originates from a study of OX40 agonist ivuxolimab in advanced cancers. Between the trimmed V and J ends, which lost 5 bases and 4 bases, there was a span of 8 bases. From germline, CDR1 is SEHNR and CDR2 FQNEAQ (reference sequence). The CDR3 covers 12 residues. Repertoires were generated with immunoSEQ multiplex PCR, while TCRdb's copy carries only in-frame clones and drops some. The data contain around 26,000 clones, 70% to 90% of them singletons. The TCR originated in an adult with an advanced solid tumor such as melanoma, head and neck, liver or kidney cancer. Specimen: CD4+ or CD8+ T cells sorted from blood, collected in a trial of the OX40 agonist ivuxolimab. The J gene is TRBJ2-5, the V gene TRBV7-9; D unresolved. The CDR3 sequence is CASSRVPETQYF. CDR3 nucleotides: TGTGCCAGCAGCCGGGTACCAGAGACCCAGTACTTC.